The present T cell receptor beta chain was sequenced within a study of blood T cell repertoires in COVID-19. Sequenced by immunoSEQ multiplex PCR; TCRdb stores in-frame clones only, minus some. The sample records 200,000 to 250,000 clones, 86% being singletons. The germline V gene has CDR1 SEHNR and CDR2 FQNEAQ (reference sequence). There are 15 residues in the CDR3. Trimming shortened V by 2 bases and J by 3 bases, and 10 bases separated the two germline ends. The sequencing sample was made of peripheral blood. This chain links TRBV7-9 with TRBJ1-4; unclear D gene. The clonotype originates from a man older than 75 with acute or convalescent COVID-19. The chain's CDR3 is CASSLSAVANEKLFF. CDR3 DNA: TGTGCCAGCAGCTTAAGCGCCGTCGCTAATGAAAAACTGTTTTTT.